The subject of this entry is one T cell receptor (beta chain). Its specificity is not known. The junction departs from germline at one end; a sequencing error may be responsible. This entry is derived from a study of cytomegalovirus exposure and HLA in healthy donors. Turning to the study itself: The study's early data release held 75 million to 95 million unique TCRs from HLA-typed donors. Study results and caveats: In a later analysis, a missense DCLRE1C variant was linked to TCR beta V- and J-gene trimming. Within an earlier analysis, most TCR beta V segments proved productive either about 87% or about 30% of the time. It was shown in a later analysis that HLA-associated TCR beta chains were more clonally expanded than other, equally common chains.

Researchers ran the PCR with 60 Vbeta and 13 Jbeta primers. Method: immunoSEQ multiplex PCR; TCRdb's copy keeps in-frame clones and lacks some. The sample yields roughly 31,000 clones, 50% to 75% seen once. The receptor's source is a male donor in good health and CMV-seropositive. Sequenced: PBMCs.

The CDR3 coding sequence is TGTGCCAGCAGTGAAACCCGGAGCTTAAGGTTC. Translating it yields CASSETRSLRF. V usage is TRBV2 and J usage is TRBJ1-2; no definite D call. CDR1 and CDR2 (germline): SNHLY, FYNNEI. The length of the CDR3 is 11 residues.